This TCR beta chain was sequenced during a study of CD8 T cells in ankylosing spondylitis (dated by TCRdb to the late 2010s). For context, the study as a whole: The study set out to find disease-linked TCR variants by profiling T cell receptor beta repertoires in ankylosing spondylitis patients and healthy donors. Peripheral blood samples were taken, and synovial fluid was additionally collected from ankylosing spondylitis patients. In total, the full study cohort was made up of roughly 100 healthy donors and 25 to 30 ankylosing spondylitis patients. Results the study describes overall, beyond this receptor: Some TCR beta motif variants had previously been reported in synovial fluid and blood of reactive arthritis patients, which suggested common disease-initiation mechanisms. A CD8+ phenotype was shown by the disease-linked clones, which were found at relatively low frequencies in peripheral blood. A TCR beta motif made up of eight or nine highly homologous amino acid variants appeared to be characteristic of blood from ankylosing spondylitis patients. The disease-linked clones were reported as significantly enriched in matched synovial fluid samples from ankylosing spondylitis patients.

There are 15 amino acids in the CDR3, from cysteine to phenylalanine inclusive. Kept here is only the CDR3 DNA, which spans 45 bases and is read in frame from base 1. CDR1 and CDR2, looked up from the germline V gene (reference sequence), are SEHNR and FQNEAQ. Sequencing took place on an Illumina HiSeq 2500. Quantitative 5'-RACE with molecular barcodes was used to prepare TCR beta libraries. The paper's processing steps were these. A new computational method based on a probabilistic model of VDJ rearrangement was used to identify disease-linked TCR variants. Using fastp at Q25 and MiXCR, TCRdb reprocessed the public reads and kept productive beta chains. CDR3 protein sequences are deduplicated, and each keeps its most common genes and DNA. What appears here as the V and J calls and clone size reflects TCRdb's work, not the paper's. The sample table contains about 170,000 distinct CDR3 sequences; only one count was recorded for about 18% of them. About 8% of the sample belongs to the ten largest clones.

With respect to this clonotype: Its antigen remains undetermined. A read error may account for a junction end that differs from germline.

The receptor's source is a male donor with ankylosing spondylitis or in good health (not recorded which). Sequencing was done on a sample of blood, either unsorted or a sorted T cell fraction (not recorded which). This chain joins TRBV7-9 to TRBJ1-4, and TRBD1 may be the D gene, going by 5 matching bases. The CDR3 region has the sequence CVSSPGWGGNEKLFF. The nucleotides read TGTGTCAGCAGCCCCGGTTGGGGGGGTAATGAAAAACTGTTTTTT.